These T cell receptor beta chains were read from a single sample in a study of T cell responses to AZD1222 COVID-19 vaccine. Profiled with immunoSEQ multiplex PCR; TCRdb holds only in-frame clones, not every one. The sample records roughly 80,000 clones, 90% being singletons. The input for sequencing was peripheral blood, taken on day 0 of AZD1222 vaccination. Every receptor here comes from an adult in good health. CDR3s include the opening cysteine and the closing phenylalanine or tryptophan. D genes are given only for firm matches. Not every row has a clone size; where given, it reads once, few, many or a size class.

j_call: TRBJ1-3; d_call: -; clone_size: -; v_call: TRBV7-9; cdr3_aa: CASRRTEGTGNTIYF; cdr3_nt: TGTGCCAGCAGACGGACCGAGGGAACTGGAAACACCATATATTTT
j_call: TRBJ2-5; d_call: -; clone_size: once; v_call: TRBV27; cdr3_aa: CASSPQRWDQETQYF; cdr3_nt: TGTGCCAGCAGTCCTCAGAGGTGGGACCAAGAGACCCAGTACTTC
j_call: TRBJ2-1; d_call: -; clone_size: once; v_call: TRBV19; cdr3_aa: CASSLLIGTSYNEQFF; cdr3_nt: TGTGCCAGTAGCTTGTTAATCGGGACCTCATACAATGAGCAGTTCTTC
j_call: TRBJ1-1; d_call: TRBD1; clone_size: -; v_call: TRBV2; cdr3_aa: CASTLDRNINTEAFF; cdr3_nt: TGTGCCAGCACTCTGGACAGGAACATAAACACTGAAGCTTTCTTT
j_call: TRBJ1-4; d_call: TRBD1; clone_size: -; v_call: TRBV6-4; cdr3_aa: CASSLTGGVNEKLFF; cdr3_nt: TGTGCCAGCAGTTTAACAGGGGGCGTTAATGAAAAACTGTTTTTT
j_call: TRBJ1-4; d_call: -; clone_size: -; v_call: TRBV6-1; cdr3_aa: CASSVNSFRVTNEKLFF; cdr3_nt: TGTGCCAGCAGTGTCAACTCTTTCAGGGTTACTAATGAAAAACTGTTTTTT
j_call: TRBJ2-3; d_call: TRBD2; clone_size: -; v_call: TRBV7-2; cdr3_aa: CASSLNRGGSTDTQYF; cdr3_nt: TGTGCCAGCAGCTTGAATCGGGGAGGGAGCACAGATACGCAGTATTTT
j_call: TRBJ1-6; d_call: -; clone_size: -; v_call: TRBV30; cdr3_aa: CAWSGGRRGAPLHF; cdr3_nt: TGTGCCTGGAGTGGAGGACGGAGAGGGGCACCCCTCCACTTT
j_call: TRBJ2-1; d_call: TRBD2; clone_size: -; v_call: TRBV11-2; cdr3_aa: CASSLMFGLAGVGQFF; cdr3_nt: TGTGCCAGCAGCTTAATGTTTGGACTAGCGGGAGTAGGGCAGTTCTTC
j_call: TRBJ1-5; d_call: -; clone_size: -; v_call: TRBV10-3; cdr3_aa: CAISESRNQPQHF; cdr3_nt: TGTGCCATCAGTGAATCCAGAAATCAGCCCCAGCATTTT